These 23 T cell receptor beta chains originate from one sample sequenced in a study of neurological immune-mediated disorders. TCRdb called the 5' RACE reads again in MiXCR, with one record for every CDR3 protein. The profile shows roughly 120,000 distinct CDR3 sequences, about 3.2% of them singletons. Material for sequencing was PBMCs. Receptors originate from a woman aged 30 to 39 with multiple sclerosis.

This clonotype was observed at least ten times. V is TRBV12-3 or TRBV12-4 and J is TRBJ1-2; the match to TRBD1 covers 7 bases. The CDR3 is 13 amino acids. V dropped 6 bases and J dropped 4; count of bases not matched to a gene: 5. The CDR3 loop is CASRRQGLYGYTF. As DNA, the CDR3 is TGTGCCAGCAGACGACAGGGTCTCTATGGCTACACCTTC.

This clonotype was found many times. The J gene is TRBJ1-5, the V gene TRBV5-5; TRBD1 matches 7 bases. Trimming removed 2 bases from V and 6 bases from J; junction bases left unmatched: 14. The CDR3 extends over 17 amino acids. CDR1 and CDR2 (germline): SGHKS, YYEKEE (reference sequence). The CDR3 sequence: CASSFDGRQGVSQPQHF. DNA of the CDR3: TGTGCCAGCAGCTTTGATGGTCGACAGGGTGTGAGTCAGCCCCAGCATTTT. The full variable domain, in which reference TRBV5-5 and TRBJ1-5 provide the parts outside the CDR3, is DAGVTQSPTHLIKTRGQQVTLRCSPISGHKSVSWYQQVLGQGPQFIFQYYEKEERGRGNFPDRFSARQFPNYSSELNVNALLLGDSALYLCASSFDGRQGVSQPQHFGDGTRLSIL.

The sample holds many counts of this clonotype. The rearrangement links TRBV12-3 or TRBV12-4 to TRBJ2-7; 9 bases match TRBD1. This CDR3 is built from 15 residues. The junction had 13 bases not matched to a gene; V was cut back by 6 bases and J by 7 bases. The CDR3 is CASSPEGQGPLEQYF. For the CDR3, the DNA is TGTGCCAGCAGCCCCGAGGGACAGGGACCTCTTGAGCAGTACTTC.

This clonotype occurred many times. J is TRBJ1-6 and V is TRBV20-1, with TRBD1 as a possible D gene (5 bases). This CDR3 has 14 amino acids. From germline, CDR1 is DFQATT and CDR2 SNEGSKA (reference sequence). The V end lost 3 bases, the J end lost 10 bases, and 16 bases lay between the germline ends. In DNA, the CDR3 is TGCAGTGCTAGTGGTGGGGTTAAGGGGTCACCCCTCCACTTT. This encodes CSASGGVKGSPLHF.

This clonotype appeared many times. This chain uses TRBV5-1 with TRBJ2-7; 8 positions match TRBD1. CDR1 and CDR2 (germline): SGHRS, YFSETQ. Losses at the gene ends were 0 bases for V and 5 bases for J; bases not matched to a gene: 10. The CDR3 runs to 16 residues. This chain's CDR3 is CASSLVIGQGFHEQYF. Written as DNA, the CDR3 is TGCGCCAGCAGCTTGGTAATAGGACAGGGTTTCCACGAGCAGTACTTC. Full variable domain (missing parts from reference TRBV5-1 and TRBJ2-7): KAGVTQTPRYLIKTRGQQVTLSCSPISGHRSVSWYQQTPGQGLQFLFEYFSETQRNKGNFPGRFSGRQFSNSRSEMNVSTLELGDSALYLCASSLVIGQGFHEQYFGPGTRLTVT.

This clonotype came up many times. The J gene is TRBJ2-1, the V gene TRBV7-2, with 8 positions matching TRBD2. Trimming cost V 5 bases and J 9 bases; bases outside gene matches: 18. Germline CDR1 is SGHTA and CDR2 is FQGNSA. This CDR3 has 17 residues. The CDR3 sequence is CASSILPGLGLAREQFF. CDR3 bases: TGTGCCAGCAGCATCCTTCCGGGACTAGGACTCGCCCGTGAGCAGTTCTTC.

Ten or more counts support this clonotype. The chain employs TRBV20-1 and TRBJ2-3; 10 nucleotides line up with TRBD2. The CDR3 covers 13 residues. Germline CDR1 DFQATT, CDR2 SNEGSKA (reference sequence). After removal of 8 bases from V and 2 bases from J, the junction contained 4 bases not matched to a gene. CDR3 in DNA: TGCAGTCGTCTAGCGGGGGCCACAGATACGCAGTATTTT. It is translated as CSRLAGATDTQYF.

This clonotype was seen at least ten times. The rearrangement links TRBV20-1 to TRBJ1-6, with TRBD1 as a possible D gene (6 bases). CDR1 and CDR2 (germline): DFQATT, SNEGSKA (reference sequence). This CDR3 comprises 13 residues. With 0 bases removed from V and 15 bases from J, the gap between germline ends came to 15 bases. CDR3 in DNA: TGCAGTGCTAGAGAAGGGGGACATAGGCTCCTCCACTTT. This translates into CSAREGGHRLLHF.

This clonotype was seen many times. This chain uses TRBV7-2 with TRBJ1-2, with no clear D. CDR1 and CDR2 (germline): SGHTA, FQGNSA. Between the trimmed V and J ends, which lost 2 bases and 4 bases, there was a span of 5 bases. This CDR3 contains 12 residues. DNA for the CDR3: TGTGCCAGCAGCTTAAGGTTCTATGGCTACACCTTC. This encodes CASSLRFYGYTF.

The table lists this clonotype with many counts. The junction does not match germline at one end; this may be a read error. V gene TRBV7-9 combines with J gene TRBJ1-4; D gene ambiguous. This CDR3 has 12 residues. The V gene's germline CDR1 is SEHNR and CDR2 FQNEAQ (reference sequence). CDR3 nucleotide sequence: TGTGCCAGCGGCTTGGGCAGTGAAAAACTGTTTTTT. Its translation is CASGLGSEKLFF.

This clonotype was found many times. V and J are TRBV4-3 and TRBJ2-7; 8 positions match TRBD2. J lost 2 bases, V lost 2 bases, and 5 bases had no gene match. The CDR3 is 15 residues long. Germline lookup yields CDR1 LGHNA and CDR2 YSLEER. The CDR3 sequence is CASSQIAGGPYEQYF. Here the CDR3 DNA reads TGCGCCAGCAGCCAAATTGCGGGGGGACCCTACGAGCAGTACTTC.

V and J are TRBV5-6 and TRBJ2-7, with D tentatively TRBD1 or TRBD2 (5 bases each). The CDR3 spans 12 residues. Trimming stripped 4 bases from V and 6 bases from J, with 11 bases between. Germline loops: CDR1 SGHDT, CDR2 YYEEEE. The CDR3 nucleotides are TGTGCCAGCAGCGTTTGGGGACGCGAGCAGTACTTC. Translated, it gives CASSVWGREQYF.

This clonotype was seen at least ten times. The genes are TRBV12-3 or TRBV12-4 and TRBJ2-3, with 14 bases matching TRBD2. Losses at the gene ends were 8 bases for V and 0 bases for J; bases not matched to a gene: 13. CDR3 length: 19 residues. CDR3 protein: CASAAPGLAGVLSTDTQYF. In DNA, the CDR3 is TGTGCCAGCGCCGCCCCGGGACTAGCGGGGGTTCTTAGCACAGATACGCAGTATTTT.

This clonotype appeared many times. The chain is built from TRBV5-1 and TRBJ1-1; tentative D call: TRBD1 (5 bases). CDR1 is SGHRS and CDR2 is YFSETQ in the germline V gene. The CDR3 totals 13 residues. Trimming stripped 4 bases from V and 2 bases from J, with 9 bases between. The CDR3 bases are TGCGCCAGCAGCCGAACAGGAAACACTGAAGCTTTCTTT. Translating it yields CASSRTGNTEAFF.

This clonotype was counted many times. V and J are TRBV11-2 and TRBJ1-6, with D possibly TRBD1 on 5 matching bases. This CDR3 is 16 amino acids long. Germline V gives CDR1 SGHAT, CDR2 FQNNGV. Trimming stripped 3 bases from V and 4 bases from J, with 13 bases between. The CDR3, as DNA: TGTGCCAGCAGCTTCGGGTCCCAGGGATATAATTCACCCCTCCACTTT. This translates into CASSFGSQGYNSPLHF.

There are many counts of this clonotype. The rearrangement uses TRBV20-1 and TRBJ2-5, with D possibly being TRBD1 or TRBD2 (5 bases each). CDR1 and CDR2 from the germline V gene are DFQATT and SNEGSKA (reference sequence). The V end lost 0 bases, the J end lost 1 base, and 9 bases lay between the germline ends. The CDR3 has 14 residues. CDR3 DNA: TGCAGTGCTAGAGAAGGGGAGAGCCAAGAGACCCAGTACTTC. This sequence encodes CSAREGESQETQYF.

This clonotype was observed at least ten times. V gene TRBV10-3 combines with J gene TRBJ2-7, with TRBD1 matching 7 bases. The germline CDR1 and CDR2 sequences are ENHRY and SYGVKD. V shed 10 bases and J 5 bases; nucleotides not matched to a gene: 14. CDR3 length: 14 residues. The CDR3 is CATTAQGQSHEQYF. The CDR3 DNA follows: TGTGCCACAACCGCCCAGGGACAGTCTCACGAGCAGTACTTC.

This clonotype was detected ten times or more. V usage is TRBV6-1 and J usage is TRBJ2-3; 10 nucleotides align to TRBD2. The CDR3 spans 15 residues. V lost 2 bases, J lost 4 bases, and 3 bases stayed unmatched. Germline V gene lookup returns CDR1 MNHNS and CDR2 SASEGT. CDR3 residues: CASSEKRGGPDTQYF. The CDR3, as DNA: TGTGCCAGCAGTGAAAAGCGGGGGGGGCCAGATACGCAGTATTTT.

This clonotype was counted many times. The J gene is TRBJ2-7, the V gene TRBV6-5; tentatively, D is TRBD2 (5 bases). CDR1 is MNHEY, CDR2 SVGAGI, per germline. The CDR3 loop spans 13 amino acids. V was trimmed by 10 bases and J by 1 base, leaving 14 bases between them. CDR3 bases: TGTGCCACCCAATCCCGGGGATCCTACGAGCAGTACTTC. Translating it yields CATQSRGSYEQYF.

This clonotype was seen a few times. V is TRBV20-1 and J is TRBJ2-4; 13 positions agree with TRBD2. CDR3 size: 21 residues. Germline V gives CDR1 DFQATT, CDR2 SNEGSKA (reference sequence). J was trimmed by 0 bases and V by 0 bases; bases with no gene match: 14. CDR3 sequence (DNA): TGCAGTGCTAGAGATCCCCGACTAGCGGGAGGCCCCTTCCCAGCCAAAAACATTCAGTACTTC. Translating gives CSARDPRLAGGPFPAKNIQYF.

This clonotype was found many times. This rearrangement joins TRBV5-1 to TRBJ2-1; 12 positions match TRBD2. The ends lost 4 bases at V and 7 bases at J; junction bases unmatched: 6. Per germline, CDR1 SGHRS and CDR2 YFSETQ. The CDR3 extends over 15 amino acids. This chain's CDR3 is CASSDGTSGLNEQFF. For the CDR3, the DNA is TGCGCCAGCAGCGACGGGACTAGCGGGCTAAATGAGCAGTTCTTC.

This clonotype was picked up many times. The chain employs TRBV6-4 and TRBJ2-1; tentative D call: TRBD2 (5 bases). The CDR3 totals 13 residues. The germline gives CDR1 MRHNA, CDR2 SNTAGT. V lost 5 bases and J 5 bases, leaving 10 bases between the germline ends. The CDR3 spells CASSMASHNEQFF. The CDR3 region has the DNA TGTGCCAGCAGTATGGCTAGCCACAATGAGCAGTTCTTC.

This clonotype showed up many times. The chain uses TRBV20-1 and TRBJ2-5; TRBD1 matches 10 bases. The J segment lost 5 bases and the V segment lost 1 base, leaving 4 bases of the junction unmatched. This CDR3 contains 14 residues. Germline V gene data show CDR1 as DFQATT and CDR2 as SNEGSKA (reference sequence). In DNA, the CDR3 is TGCAGTGCTAGAGGGCTGGACAGGGGGGAGACCCAGTACTTC. This gives the protein CSARGLDRGETQYF.